This T cell receptor (beta chain) was sequenced for a study of post-analysis software for immune sequencing data. Study outcomes and limitations: Five TRBV segments appeared more often in patients than in controls, and TRBV5-6, TRBV5-1 and TRBV20-1 were among these. Samples sharing a preparation batch grouped tightly together when assessed by F measure. Those with multiple sclerosis, the patient group, showed significantly lower normalized Chao1 diversity than controls.

V gave up 4 bases and J gave up 0 bases, with 10 bases separating them. The CDR3 is 13 amino acids. From germline, CDR1 is SQVTM and CDR2 ANQGSEA. Sequencing libraries made from TCR beta cDNA carried unique molecular identifiers. One entry per CDR3 protein results from TCRdb running MiXCR on the PCR reads. The sample lists some 890,000 distinct CDR3 sequences, around 50% occurring once. This clonotype was counted between two and nine times. Its matching antigen is unknown. This chain connects TRBV29-1 to TRBJ2-7; D call uncertain. The source of this sequence is a girl aged 10 to 17 with multiple sclerosis. The sequenced sample consisted of blood. The CDR3 DNA follows: TGCAGCGTTGTGGGCCGTAACTCCTACGAGCAGTACTTC. Amino acid sequence: CSVVGRNSYEQYF.